This T cell receptor beta chain originates from a study of blood T cell repertoires in COVID-19. Germline assignment: CDR1 LNHNV and CDR2 YYDKDF (reference sequence). Trimming took 0 bases from V and 5 from J; bases not matched to a gene: 6. There are 15 residues in the CDR3. Using immunoSEQ multiplex PCR, the repertoire was profiled, and TCRdb retains in-frame clones only, with some absent. The sample includes some 180,000 clones, around nine tenths of them seen just once. This chain links TRBV15 with TRBJ2-5; 7 nucleotides align to TRBD2. The sample was peripheral blood. The TCR originated in a man aged 35 to 55 with acute or convalescent COVID-19. The CDR3 sequence is CATSRDQVGGETQYF. CDR3 DNA sequence: TGTGCCACCAGCAGAGATCAGGTGGGGGGGGAGACCCAGTACTTC.